This T cell receptor (beta chain) was found in a study of T cells in Graves' hyperthyroidism and ophthalmopathy. The TCR beta CDR3 regions underwent amplification using RNA transcripts as the source. The TCR CDR3 was amplified in a first-round RT-PCR using the HTBI primer set. TCRdb recomputed calls from the multiplex PCR reads with MiXCR, one row per CDR3 protein. The sample has about 270,000 distinct CDR3 sequences; 13% to 15% are singletons. This clonotype was seen ten or more times. Its antigen is still unknown. Study-level results: Most thyroid clonotypes with frequency above 0.001 were detected in blood. The model anticipated ophthalmopathy a median around six months pre-onset.

V was clipped by 4 bases and J by 8 bases; unmatched bases: 5. Germline lookup yields CDR1 DFQATT and CDR2 SNEGSKA (reference sequence). The CDR3 is 12 amino acids. The TCR comes from a woman between 50 and 59 years old with Graves' hyperthyroidism that later progressed to Graves' ophthalmopathy. The specimen was blood. This sequence joins TRBV20-1 and TRBJ1-2, with TRBD1 identical over 9 bases. The CDR3: CSANTGGGGYTF. The CDR3 DNA reads TGCAGTGCTAATACAGGGGGCGGGGGCTACACCTTC.